This T cell receptor beta chain was captured in a study of CD8+ T cells in alopecia areata. About the study: Treated patients were dosed with oral tofacitinib, taking 5 to 10 mg twice daily. Study-wide findings and caveats: Sequencing of scalp tissue also captures the resident alphabeta T cells of normal skin.

For this clone: The target antigen is unknown.

Germline assignment: CDR1 LGHNA and CDR2 YSLEER. The germline V and J ends were trimmed by 1 base and 7 bases, with 17 bases remaining between them. This CDR3 comprises 16 residues. The investigators collected lesional scalp punch biopsies and peripheral blood from alopecia areata patients. Extracted RNA was reverse transcribed into cDNA, the sequencing template. Profiling relied on immunoSEQ multiplex PCR, and the TCRdb table lists in-frame clones only, not all of them. The sample has about 14,000 clones; 50% to 70% are singletons. Sequencing was performed on skin, taken at week 0. This receptor was obtained from a human donor with alopecia areata. The V call is TRBV4-3, the J call TRBJ2-1, with unresolved D. In DNA, the CDR3 is TGCGCCAGCAGCCAAGGAGACGGCCCTACCGGAAATGAGCAGTTCTTC. Its translation: CASSQGDGPTGNEQFF.